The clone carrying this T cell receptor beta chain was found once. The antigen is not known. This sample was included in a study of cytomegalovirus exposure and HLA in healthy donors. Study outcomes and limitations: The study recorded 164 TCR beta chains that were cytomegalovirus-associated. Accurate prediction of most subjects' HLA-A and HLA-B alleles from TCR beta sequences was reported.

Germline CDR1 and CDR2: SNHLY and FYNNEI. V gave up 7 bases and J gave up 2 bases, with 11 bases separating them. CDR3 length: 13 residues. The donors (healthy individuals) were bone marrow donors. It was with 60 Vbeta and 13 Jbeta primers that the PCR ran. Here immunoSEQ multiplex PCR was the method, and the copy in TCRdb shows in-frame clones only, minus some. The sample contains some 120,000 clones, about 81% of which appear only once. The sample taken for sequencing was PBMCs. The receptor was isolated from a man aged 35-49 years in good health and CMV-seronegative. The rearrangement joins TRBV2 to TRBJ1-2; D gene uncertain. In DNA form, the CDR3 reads TGTGCCAGCATCAGAGGAACCAACTATGGCTACACCTTC. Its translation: CASIRGTNYGYTF. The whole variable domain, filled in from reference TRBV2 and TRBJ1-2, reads EPEVTQTPSHQVTQMGQEVILRCVPISNHLYFYWYRQILGQKVEFLVSFYNNEISEKSEIFDDQFSVERPDGSNFTLKIRSTKLEDSAMYFCASIRGTNYGYTFGSGTRLTVV.